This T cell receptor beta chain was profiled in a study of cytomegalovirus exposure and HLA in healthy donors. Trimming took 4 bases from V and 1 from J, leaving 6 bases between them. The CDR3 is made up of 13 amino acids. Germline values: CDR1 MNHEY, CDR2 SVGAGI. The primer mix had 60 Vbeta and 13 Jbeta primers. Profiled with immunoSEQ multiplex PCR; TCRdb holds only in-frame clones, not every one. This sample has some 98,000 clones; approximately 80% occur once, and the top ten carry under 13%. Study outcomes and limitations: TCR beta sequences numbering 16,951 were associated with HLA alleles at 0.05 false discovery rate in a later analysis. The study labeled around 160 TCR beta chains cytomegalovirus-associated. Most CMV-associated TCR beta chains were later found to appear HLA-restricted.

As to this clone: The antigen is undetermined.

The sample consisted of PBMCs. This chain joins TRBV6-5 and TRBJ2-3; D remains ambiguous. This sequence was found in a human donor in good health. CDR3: CASSLARTDTQYF. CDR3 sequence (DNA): TGTGCCAGCAGTTTAGCCCGCACAGATACGCAGTATTTT.